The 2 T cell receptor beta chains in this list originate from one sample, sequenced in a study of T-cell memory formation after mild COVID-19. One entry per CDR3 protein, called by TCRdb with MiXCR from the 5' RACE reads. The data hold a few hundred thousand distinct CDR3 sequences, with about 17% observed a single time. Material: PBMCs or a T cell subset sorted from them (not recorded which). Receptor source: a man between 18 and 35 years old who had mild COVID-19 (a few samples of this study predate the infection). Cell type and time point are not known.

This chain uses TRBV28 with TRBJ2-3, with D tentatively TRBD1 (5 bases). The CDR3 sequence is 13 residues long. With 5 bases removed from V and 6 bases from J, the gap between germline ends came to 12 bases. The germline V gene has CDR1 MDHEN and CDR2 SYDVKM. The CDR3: CASSIDSVDTQYF. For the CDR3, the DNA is TGTGCCAGCAGTATCGACAGCGTGGATACGCAGTATTTT.

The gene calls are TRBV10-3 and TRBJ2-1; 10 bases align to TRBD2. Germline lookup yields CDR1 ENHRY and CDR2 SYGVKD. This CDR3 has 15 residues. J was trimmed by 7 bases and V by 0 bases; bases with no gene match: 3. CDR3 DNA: TGTGCCATCAGTGAGTCATTAGCGGGAGGTAATGAGCAGTTCTTC. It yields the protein CAISESLAGGNEQFF.